The source of this T cell receptor (beta chain) is a study of long-term antiretroviral therapy in people with HIV. General study findings and limits: Clonal populations expanded prior to ART predominated within the repertoire at all time points.

Regarding this clone: Its antigen is not identified.

It was version v3.0 of the immunoSEQ assay that was run at survey level. Profiling relied on immunoSEQ multiplex PCR, and the TCRdb table lists in-frame clones only, not all of them. The repertoire has about 17,000 clones, about 86% of them found once; the top ten carry approximately 9%. Germline CDR1 MNHNY, CDR2 SVGAGI (reference sequence). V lost 4 bases and J 3 bases, leaving 4 bases between the germline ends. The CDR3 is made up of 12 amino acids. The sample was unsorted PBMCs, taken 0.3 years before starting antiretroviral therapy. The V gene is TRBV6-6, the J gene TRBJ1-5; D is ambiguous. The source of this sequence is a man aged 45-65 years with HIV. Here the CDR3 reads CASSWVNQPQHF. The CDR3 DNA reads as TGTGCCAGCAGTTGGGTCAATCAGCCCCAGCATTTT.